This passage covers 19 T cell receptor beta chains from one sample sequenced in a study of TIL therapy for anti-PD-1-resistant metastatic lung cancer. The libraries were made with immunoSEQ v3. TCRdb's table, derived via immunoSEQ multiplex PCR, lists solely in-frame clones and lacks some. The sample has 10,000 to 15,000 clones, approximately 80% seen once. Time point: pre-treatment sample, taken before nivolumab and TIL therapy. Material: blood, obtained at baseline. Every receptor here comes from a person aged 25-85 years with non-small cell lung cancer.

The chain employs TRBV6-1 and TRBJ2-1; possibly TRBD2 for D (6 bases). Per the germline V gene, CDR1 is MNHNS and CDR2 is SASEGT. This CDR3 has 15 amino acids. The V and J ends lost 3 bases and 0 bases respectively, with 9 bases between them. CDR3 sequence reads: CASSDFGSSYNEQFF. In nucleotides, the CDR3 is TGTGCCAGCAGTGACTTCGGGAGCTCCTACAATGAGCAGTTCTTC.

V gene TRBV6-5 combines with J gene TRBJ2-5; 9 positions match TRBD2. The DNA end lines up better with TRBJ2-7; the J call may be wrong. The CDR3 extends over 15 amino acids. The germline V gene encodes CDR1 MNHEY and CDR2 SVGAGI. CDR3 coding DNA: TGTGCCAGCAGTTTTACTAGCGGGCCCTCCTACGAGCAGTACTTC. As protein: CASSFTSGPSYEQYF.

V gene TRBV7-9 combines with J gene TRBJ1-4; 8 bases fit TRBD1. V lost 1 base, J lost 2 bases, and 3 bases stayed unmatched. CDR3 length: 16 residues. Germline CDR1 SEHNR, CDR2 FQNEAQ (reference sequence). The DNA for the CDR3 is TGTGCCAGCAGCTTAGGCTACAGGGGGACTAATGAAAAACTGTTTTTT. This sequence encodes CASSLGYRGTNEKLFF.

V and J are TRBV2 and TRBJ2-3; D is uncertain. This CDR3 has 13 residues. The germline gives CDR1 SNHLY, CDR2 FYNNEI. V was pared by 6 bases and J by 0 bases, with 7 bases between. The CDR3 DNA follows: TGTGCCAGCAGACTCAGAAGCACAGATACGCAGTATTTT. Residues: CASRLRSTDTQYF.

V and J are TRBV30 and TRBJ2-6; D is unresolved. Germline V gene data show CDR1 as GTSNPN and CDR2 as SVGIG (reference sequence). The CDR3 contains 13 residues. V was pared by 4 bases and J by 4 bases, with 8 bases between. CDR3 coding DNA: TGTGCCTGGACCTTCACCGGGGCCAACGTCCTGACTTTC. Translation gives CAWTFTGANVLTF.

Details on this clone: An end of the junction does not agree with germline; a read error may underlie this. CDR3 loop: CTSSHMNTEAFF. CDR3 DNA sequence: TGTACCAGCAGCCATATGAACACTGAAGCTTTCTTT. The chain links TRBV7-9 to TRBJ1-1; D gene uncertain. Germline assignment: CDR1 SEHNR and CDR2 FQNEAQ (reference sequence). The CDR3 is made up of 12 amino acids.

V usage is TRBV5-5 and J usage is TRBJ2-6; the D is unclear. CDR3 size: 15 residues. CDR1 SGHKS and CDR2 YYEKEE come from the germline V gene (reference sequence). V shed 2 bases and J shed 1 base, with 7 bases lying between them. CDR3 sequence (DNA): TGTGCCAGCAGCTTCTTACAGTCTGGGGCCAACGTCCTGACTTTC. Translation gives CASSFLQSGANVLTF.

The V gene is TRBV19, the J gene TRBJ1-1; D is unresolved. V gave up 10 bases and J gave up 0 bases, with 12 bases separating them. The CDR3 consists of 13 residues. Germline V gene sequence: CDR1 LNHDA, CDR2 SQIVND (reference sequence). The CDR3 here is CATAPLVNTEAFF. The CDR3 DNA sequence: TGTGCCACTGCCCCATTAGTGAACACTGAAGCTTTCTTT.

This chain connects TRBV11-2 to TRBJ2-5, with D possibly being TRBD2 (6 bases). CDR3 length: 14 amino acids. Looked up from germline, CDR1 is SGHAT and CDR2 is FQNNGV. Deletions cut 5 bases from V and 1 base from J, with 11 bases between. The CDR3 reads CASSPTRGQETQYF. The CDR3 region has the DNA TGTGCCAGCAGCCCAACGCGGGGCCAAGAGACCCAGTACTTC.

The sample holds a few counts of this clone. This chain joins TRBV5-1 and TRBJ1-5, with D unresolved. This CDR3 is 14 amino acids long. Trimming shortened V by 4 bases and J by 5 bases, and 13 bases separated the two germline ends. CDR1 and CDR2 from the germline V gene are SGHRS and YFSETQ. Written as DNA, the CDR3 is TGCGCCAGCAGCCTCGGGGAGGGCTATCAGCCCCAGCATTTT. It translates to CASSLGEGYQPQHF.

The V call is TRBV7-9, the J call TRBJ2-3, with TRBD2 identical over 15 bases. The trim removed 4 bases at V and 4 bases at J, leaving 3 bases unmatched. CDR1 is SEHNR and CDR2 is FQNEAQ in the germline V gene (reference sequence). This CDR3 is 16 amino acids long. The DNA of the CDR3 is TGTGCCAGCAGCTCGGGACTAGCGGGAGGATCAGATACGCAGTATTTT. This gives the protein CASSSGLAGGSDTQYF.

The chain has TRBV2 and TRBJ1-2; TRBD1 aligns across 7 bases. V lost 9 bases and J lost 6; bases outside the gene matches: 7. CDR1 is SNHLY, CDR2 FYNNEI, per germline. The CDR3 has 12 residues. CDR3 DNA sequence: TGTGCCAGTAGGGAGGGGGCGGATGGCTACACCTTC. The encoded protein is CASREGADGYTF.

The CDR3 DNA is TGCGCCAGCAGCTGGAGGGGACTTGACAATGAGCAGTTCTTC. Residues: CASSWRGLDNEQFF. The rearrangement joins TRBV5-1 to TRBJ2-1; TRBD2 is a possible D gene (6 bases). The germline V gene has CDR1 SGHRS and CDR2 YFSETQ. The CDR3 runs to 14 residues. Trimming pared 3 bases from V and 5 bases from J, leaving 12 bases between.

This clone was detected only a few times. The V gene is TRBV6-4, the J gene TRBJ2-1, with a possible D match to TRBD2 (6 bases). Trimming took off 0 bases at V and 0 bases at J, with 6 bases between the two ends. The germline CDR1 and CDR2 sequences are MRHNA and SNTAGT. CDR3 length equals 15 residues. The CDR3 spells CASSDSAGSYNEQFF. The CDR3 DNA reads TGTGCCAGCAGTGACTCAGCGGGCTCCTACAATGAGCAGTTCTTC.

The V gene is TRBV7-7, the J gene TRBJ2-2; tentative D call: TRBD1 (5 bases). The germline V gene has CDR1 SSHAT and CDR2 FNYEAQ (reference sequence). With 4 bases removed from V and 2 bases from J, the gap between germline ends came to 14 bases. This CDR3 region has 16 residues. Here the CDR3 reads CASSSTTGGNTGELFF. In nucleotides, the CDR3 is TGTGCCAGCAGCTCCACCACAGGTGGTAACACCGGGGAGCTGTTTTTT.

V gene TRBV5-4 combines with J gene TRBJ2-4; 12 bases line up with TRBD2. Germline trimming cut 3 bases from V and 4 bases from J; bases unmatched to any gene: 5. CDR3 size: 16 residues. The germline V gene has CDR1 SGHNT and CDR2 YYREEE (reference sequence). DNA for the CDR3: TGTGCCAGCAGCTCTATGGGACTAGCGGGTAAAAACATTCAGTACTTC. As protein: CASSSMGLAGKNIQYF.

J is TRBJ2-4 and V is TRBV5-5; D possibly corresponds to TRBD1 (6 bases). The CDR3 contains 15 residues. Germline V gene sequence: CDR1 SGHKS, CDR2 YYEKEE (reference sequence). V lost 4 bases and J lost 1, with 12 bases in between. CDR3 bases: TGTGCCAGCAGCCCCATAGGGGGTGCCAAAAACATTCAGTACTTC. It translates to CASSPIGGAKNIQYF.

CDR3 sequence reads: CASSLIGTDNEQFF. The CDR3 nucleotides read TGTGCCAGCAGCTTAATCGGTACGGACAATGAGCAGTTCTTC. This rearrangement joins TRBV7-3 to TRBJ2-1; D is unresolved. This CDR3 has 14 amino acids. Trimming cost V 1 base and J 5 bases, with 9 bases left between them. The V gene's germline CDR1 is SGHTA and CDR2 FQGTGA.

This rearrangement joins TRBV27 to TRBJ2-3; 9 bases line up with TRBD1. The germline gives CDR1 MNHEY, CDR2 SMNVEV (reference sequence). The CDR3 loop spans 15 amino acids. The V and J ends lost 6 bases and 2 bases, in that order; junction bases with no gene match: 6. The CDR3 loop is CASSPGQGYTDTQYF. The CDR3 DNA sequence: TGTGCCAGCAGCCCGGGACAGGGTTACACAGATACGCAGTATTTT.